This TCR beta chain was identified in a study of blood T cell repertoires in COVID-19. The overall study: Researchers got acute and convalescent COVID-19 samples from the United States, Italy and Spain. T cells, B-cell-depleted T cells, or PBMCs supplied cDNA or gDNA.

Per the authors' pipeline: The authors estimated nucleated cell counts from reference gene primer amplification. The data were produced by immunoSEQ multiplex PCR, yet TCRdb's version contains in-frame clones alone and is incomplete. The DNA gave D and trimming, while V, J and clone size come from that table. The sample contains some 130,000 clones, 87% of which appear only once. This clone was seen once. This CDR3 has 12 amino acids. Germline V gene lookup returns CDR1 LNHDA and CDR2 SQIVND (reference sequence). V was clipped by 4 bases and J by 4 bases, with 7 bases between them. What was sequenced was peripheral blood. This chain connects TRBV19 to TRBJ1-2; D is uncertain. This clonotype was sampled from a woman aged 55-69 years with acute or convalescent COVID-19. The CDR3 loop is CASSTLAYGYTF. The CDR3 DNA reads TGTGCCAGTAGTACTCTGGCCTATGGCTACACCTTC.